This T cell receptor (beta chain) was obtained from a study of blood T cell repertoires in COVID-19. Study-wide context: Sources were T cells, B-cell-depleted T cells, or PBMCs; the material itself was cDNA or gDNA.

Sequenced by immunoSEQ multiplex PCR; TCRdb stores in-frame clones only, minus some. The sample shows about 250,000 clones, about 89% of them seen only once. This CDR3 has 15 residues. CDR1 PRHDT and CDR2 FYEKMQ come from the germline V gene (reference sequence). The trim removed 5 bases at V and 4 bases at J, leaving 8 bases unmatched. The receptor comes from an older woman who had recovered from COVID-19. Sequencing was carried out using peripheral blood. V gene TRBV13 combines with J gene TRBJ1-3; 7 bases align to TRBD1. The CDR3 nucleotides read TGTGCCAGCAGCCCCCAGGGGGTGGGCGGAAACACCATATATTTT. Residues: CASSPQGVGGNTIYF. The whole variable domain, remainder taken from reference TRBV13 and TRBJ1-3, is AAGVIQSPRHLIKEKRETATLKCYPIPRHDTVYWYQQGPGQDPQFLISFYEKMQSDKGSIPDRFSAQQFSDYHSELNMSSLELGDSALYFCASSPQGVGGNTIYFGEGSWLTVV.